This T cell receptor (beta chain) was recovered during a study of blood T cell repertoires in COVID-19. Study-wide background: Material from acute and convalescent COVID-19 was sourced from the United States, Italy and Spain.

The CDR3 length is 14 residues. The germline gives CDR1 MNHNY, CDR2 SVGAGI (reference sequence). V gave up 2 bases and J gave up 4 bases, with 10 bases separating them. Sequenced by immunoSEQ multiplex PCR; TCRdb stores in-frame clones only, minus some. The sample lists about 190,000 clones, about nine tenths occurring once. The V gene is TRBV6-6, the J gene TRBJ2-3; D not resolved. Sequencing was performed on peripheral blood. This TCR came from a man aged 40-55 years with acute or convalescent COVID-19. CDR3 sequence: CASSYPRLPDTQYF. In DNA form, the CDR3 reads TGTGCCAGCAGTTACCCCCGACTCCCAGATACGCAGTATTTT.